Sequencing of this T cell receptor (beta chain) was carried out in a study of T cell responses to AZD1222 COVID-19 vaccine listed by TCRdb under 2021. Study-wide context: A total of over 230 trial participants underwent TCR sequencing, of whom more than 200 had received two doses of AZD1222 and about 26 had received two doses of the MenACWY control vaccine. Trial participants were enrolled into age subgroups of 18-55, 56-69 and 70-plus years, which contained roughly 140, 27 and 60 TCR-sequenced participants, respectively. On the study overall, not on this receptor specifically: After two AZD1222 doses, spike-specific TCR breadth and depth were significantly higher than at day 0 and than in MenACWY recipients. Because no samples from the day 14 peak response were available, repertoires could be characterized only after the peak T cell response. Most participants were white British and females outnumbered males, and the authors suggested that clonal diversity may have been underestimated. In the small 56-69-year group, the increase in depth fell short of significance, most likely because of low power. Conclusions about previously exposed vaccinees are limited, since just 5 to 7 AZD1222 recipients were seropositive for SARS-CoV-2 at baseline. The whole spike protein was spanned by vaccine-associated CD4 TCRs, and dominant responses were seen in regions 160-218 and 743-854. Reportedly, almost half of the unique spike-specific TCRs recognized epitopes lying outside the regions that are mutated in the B.1.351 and B.1.1.7 variants.

At the junction V is shortened by 3 bases and J by 0 bases; bases outside the gene matches: 8. The germline V gene (reference sequence) yields DFQATT for CDR1 and SNEGSKA for CDR2. Measured from the cysteine to the phenylalanine, the CDR3 is 16 residues long. Of all the DNA, just the CDR3 is kept, 48 bases in frame from base 1. The CDR3 regions of human TCRbeta chains were analyzed by immunosequencing. Under the source paper's analysis protocol: TCRs in the repertoires were compared against a reference library of SARS-CoV-2-specific TCRs that had been generated with the MIRA antigen-specificity platform. Breadth was defined as the fraction of unique TCRs that were SARS-CoV-2-associated, and depth was defined as the fraction of total T cells that were SARS-CoV-2-associated. Using the MIRA data, each spike-specific TCR was mapped to the spike region that the TCR reacts to and placed in a CD4 or CD8 class. Log10-transformed breadth and depth values were compared by one-way ANOVA with Sidak's multiple comparisons tests. What TCRdb holds here is the immuneACCESS table cut down to in-frame rearrangements. Part of the clones is not present; checked against another copy, under half of the missing clones reflect an unresolved V gene, and the others are unexplained. The V and J calls and the clone size are those of that table, but D and trimming were determined from the DNA. The sample data list about 200,000 clones, and approximately 89% of these were observed just once. Together, the top ten hold 3.4% of the sample.

This specimen's time point label, per the study, means: about 28 days (+/-7) after the second vaccine dose. Because spike-specific TCR depth and breadth did not differ between the two schedules, AZD1222 recipients who got a second dose at roughly 4 weeks were pooled with those who got a second dose at roughly 12 weeks. Samples from vaccinated people were obtained from the UK trials COV001 and COV002, which included a single-blind randomized controlled phase 2/3 trial of AZD1222 (ChAdOx1 nCoV-19) in healthy adults. Trial participant PBMC samples were collected at day 0 and day 28 after the second dose for TCRbeta chain sequencing. As to this clone: Its target antigen remains unknown. Base-call qualities are not available, and no considerably larger clone is one nucleotide away.

The chain is assembled from TRBV20-1 and TRBJ1-5; TRBD1 lines up with 7 middle nucleotides. The source of this sequence is an adult who received the AZD1222 COVID-19 vaccine. This specimen consisted of peripheral blood, obtained 28 days after the second AZD1222 dose. CDR3 region: CSASSGTATSNQPQHF. The nucleotide sequence is TGCAGTGCTAGTTCTGGGACAGCAACTAGCAATCAGCCCCAGCATTTT.